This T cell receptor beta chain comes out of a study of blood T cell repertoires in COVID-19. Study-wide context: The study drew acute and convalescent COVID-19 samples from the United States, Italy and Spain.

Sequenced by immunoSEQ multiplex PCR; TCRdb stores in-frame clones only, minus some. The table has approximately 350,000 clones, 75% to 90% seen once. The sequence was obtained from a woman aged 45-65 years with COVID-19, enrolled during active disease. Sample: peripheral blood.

The CDR3 protein is CASHYGGSAANYGYTF. As DNA, the CDR3 is TGTGCTAGTCATTATGGCGGGTCGGCAGCTAACTATGGCTACACCTTC. This rearrangement joins TRBV12-5 to TRBJ1-2, with D unclear. The CDR3 consists of 16 residues. Trimming cost V 8 bases and J 0 bases, with 19 bases left between them. The germline V gene encodes CDR1 LGHNT and CDR2 FRNRAP.